This record concerns one T cell receptor (beta chain) sequence. Its cognate antigen is unknown. After isolation, RNA underwent reverse transcription to generate cDNA as the sequencing template. Produced via immunoSEQ multiplex PCR; TCRdb's table is partial and in-frame only. The repertoire holds approximately 150,000 clones, with less than 75% as singletons. Cell sorting on a FACSAria was used to separate CD4+ and CD8+ T cells from the PBMCs. The data are from a study of CD8+ T cells in alopecia areata. CDR3 length equals 16 residues. Study-wide findings and caveats: Researchers reported that TCR sharing among patients proved less clear than in mice, possibly HLA-linked. Normal scalp showed lower clonality than lesional scalp, especially alopecia totalis/universalis.

This receptor was obtained from a human donor in good health. The chain has TRBV1 and TRBJ2-2. TRBV1 is tagged as a pseudogene. Sequencing was carried out using CD8+ T cells sorted from blood. The CDR3 protein is CTSSQVEGRGTGELFF. For the CDR3, the DNA is TGCACCAGCAGCCAAGTGGAGGGAAGGGGGACCGGGGAGCTGTTTTTT.